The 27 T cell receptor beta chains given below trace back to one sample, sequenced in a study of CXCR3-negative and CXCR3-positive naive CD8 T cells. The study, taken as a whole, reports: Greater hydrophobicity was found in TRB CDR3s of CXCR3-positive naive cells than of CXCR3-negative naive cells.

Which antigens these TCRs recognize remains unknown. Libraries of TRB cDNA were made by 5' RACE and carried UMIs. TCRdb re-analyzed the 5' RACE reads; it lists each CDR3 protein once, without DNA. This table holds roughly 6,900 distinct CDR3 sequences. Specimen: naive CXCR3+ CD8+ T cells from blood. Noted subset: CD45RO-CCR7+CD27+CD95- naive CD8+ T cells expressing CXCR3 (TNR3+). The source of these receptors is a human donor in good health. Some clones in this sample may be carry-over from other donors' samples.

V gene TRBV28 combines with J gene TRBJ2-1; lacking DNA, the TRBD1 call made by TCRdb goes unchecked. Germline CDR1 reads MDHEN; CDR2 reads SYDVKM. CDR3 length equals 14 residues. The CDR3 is CASSRPGTGVEQFF.

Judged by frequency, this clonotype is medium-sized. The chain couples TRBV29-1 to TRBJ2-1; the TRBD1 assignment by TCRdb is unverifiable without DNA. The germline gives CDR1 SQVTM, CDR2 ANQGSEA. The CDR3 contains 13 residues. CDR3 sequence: CSVDGQGYNEQFF.

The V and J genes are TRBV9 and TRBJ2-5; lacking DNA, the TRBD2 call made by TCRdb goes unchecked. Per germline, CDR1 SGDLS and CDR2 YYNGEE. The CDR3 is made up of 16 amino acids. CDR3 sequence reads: CASSVGQTSGQETQYF. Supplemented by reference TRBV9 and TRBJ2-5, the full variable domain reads DSGVTQTPKHLITATGQRVTLRCSPRSGDLSVYWYQQSLDQGLQFLIQYYNGEERAKGNILERFSAQQFPDLHSELNLSSLELGDSALYFCASSVGQTSGQETQYFGPGTRLLVL.

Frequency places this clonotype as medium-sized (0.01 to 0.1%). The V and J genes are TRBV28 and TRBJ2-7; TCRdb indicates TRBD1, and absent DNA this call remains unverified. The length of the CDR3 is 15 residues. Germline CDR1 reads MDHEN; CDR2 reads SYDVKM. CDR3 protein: CASSSRTGGSYEQYF. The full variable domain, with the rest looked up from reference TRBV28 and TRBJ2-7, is DVKVTQSSRYLVKRTGEKVFLECVQDMDHENMFWYRQDPGLGLRLIYFSYDVKMKEKGDIPEGYSVSREKKERFSLILESASTNQTSMYLCASSSRTGGSYEQYFGPGTRLTVT.

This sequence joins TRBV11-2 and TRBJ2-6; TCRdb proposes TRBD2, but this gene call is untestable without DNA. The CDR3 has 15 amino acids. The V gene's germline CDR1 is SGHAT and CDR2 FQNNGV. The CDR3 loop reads CASSPGGSGANVLTF. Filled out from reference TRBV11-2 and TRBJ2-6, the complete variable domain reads EAGVAQSPRYKIIEKRQSVAFWCNPISGHATLYWYQQILGQGPKLLIQFQNNGVVDDSQLPKDRFSAERLKGVDSTLKIQPAKLEDSAVYLCASSPGGSGANVLTFGAGSRLTVL.

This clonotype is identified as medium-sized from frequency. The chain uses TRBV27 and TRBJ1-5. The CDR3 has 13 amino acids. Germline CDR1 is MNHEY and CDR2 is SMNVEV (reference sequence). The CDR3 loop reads CASSESPDQPQHF.

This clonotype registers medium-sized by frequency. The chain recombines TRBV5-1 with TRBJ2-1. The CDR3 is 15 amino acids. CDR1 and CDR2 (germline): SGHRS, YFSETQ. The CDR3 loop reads CASSLAPESYNEQFF. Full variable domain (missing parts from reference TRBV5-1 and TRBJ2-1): KAGVTQTPRYLIKTRGQQVTLSCSPISGHRSVSWYQQTPGQGLQFLFEYFSETQRNKGNFPGRFSGRQFSNSRSEMNVSTLELGDSALYLCASSLAPESYNEQFFGPGTRLTVL.

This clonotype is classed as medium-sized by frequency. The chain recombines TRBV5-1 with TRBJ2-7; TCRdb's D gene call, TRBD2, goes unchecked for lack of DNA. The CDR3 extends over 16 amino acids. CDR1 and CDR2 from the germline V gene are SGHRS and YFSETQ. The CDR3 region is CASSESDGGWRYEQYF.

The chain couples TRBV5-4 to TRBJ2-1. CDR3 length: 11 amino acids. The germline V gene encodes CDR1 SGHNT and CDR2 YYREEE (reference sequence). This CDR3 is CASSLEFEQFF.

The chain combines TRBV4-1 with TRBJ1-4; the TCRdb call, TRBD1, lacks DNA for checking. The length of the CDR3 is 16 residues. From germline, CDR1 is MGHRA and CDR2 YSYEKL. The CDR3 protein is CASSQEPGFGREKLFF.

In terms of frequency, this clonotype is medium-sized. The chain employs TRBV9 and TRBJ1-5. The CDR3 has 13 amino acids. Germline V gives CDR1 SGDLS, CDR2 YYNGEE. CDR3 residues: CASSPSLWGPQHF.

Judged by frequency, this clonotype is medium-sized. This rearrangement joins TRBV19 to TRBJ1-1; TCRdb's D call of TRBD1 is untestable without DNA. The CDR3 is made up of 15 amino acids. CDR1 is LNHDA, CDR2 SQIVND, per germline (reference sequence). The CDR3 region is CASCPFGGGKTEAFF.

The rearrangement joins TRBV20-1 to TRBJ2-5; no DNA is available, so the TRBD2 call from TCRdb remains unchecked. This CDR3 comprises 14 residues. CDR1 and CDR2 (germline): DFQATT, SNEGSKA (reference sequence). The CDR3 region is CSAETSEYQETQYF.

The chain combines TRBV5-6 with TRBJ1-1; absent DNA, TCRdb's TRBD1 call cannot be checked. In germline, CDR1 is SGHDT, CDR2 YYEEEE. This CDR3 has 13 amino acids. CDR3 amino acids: CASSLVGRTEAFF. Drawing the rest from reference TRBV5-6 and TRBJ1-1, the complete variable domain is DAGVTQSPTHLIKTRGQQVTLRCSPKSGHDTVSWYQQALGQGPQFIFQYYEEEERQRGNFPDRFSGHQFPNYSSELNVNALLLGDSALYLCASSLVGRTEAFFGQGTRLTVV.

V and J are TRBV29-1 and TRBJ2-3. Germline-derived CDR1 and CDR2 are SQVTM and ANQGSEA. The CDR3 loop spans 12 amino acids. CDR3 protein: CSVLVGGDTQYF.

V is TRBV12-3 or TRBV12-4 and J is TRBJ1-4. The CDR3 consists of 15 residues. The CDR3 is CASRSSAGLNEKLFF.

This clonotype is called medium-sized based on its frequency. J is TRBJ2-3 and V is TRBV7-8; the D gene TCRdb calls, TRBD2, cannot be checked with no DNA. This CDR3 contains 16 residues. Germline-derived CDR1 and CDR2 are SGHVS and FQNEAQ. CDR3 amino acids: CASSLTGTSSTDTQYF.

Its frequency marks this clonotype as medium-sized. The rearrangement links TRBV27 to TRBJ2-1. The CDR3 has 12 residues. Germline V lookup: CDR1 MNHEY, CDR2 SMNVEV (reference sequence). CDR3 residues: CASSHNSYEQFF.

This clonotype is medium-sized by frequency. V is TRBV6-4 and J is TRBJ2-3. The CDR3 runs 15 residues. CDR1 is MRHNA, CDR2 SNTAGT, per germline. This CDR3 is CASSDSNPSRHTQYF.

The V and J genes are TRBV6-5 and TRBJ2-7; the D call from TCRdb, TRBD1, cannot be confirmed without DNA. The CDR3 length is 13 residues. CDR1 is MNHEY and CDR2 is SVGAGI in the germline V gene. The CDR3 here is CASSTGLSYEQYF.

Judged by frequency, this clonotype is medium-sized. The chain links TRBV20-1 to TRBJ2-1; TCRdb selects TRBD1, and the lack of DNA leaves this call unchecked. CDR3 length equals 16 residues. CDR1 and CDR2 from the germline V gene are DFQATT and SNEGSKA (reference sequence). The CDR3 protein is CSARGRSGTGLHEQFF.

The CDR3 reads CASSTRQGPQETQYF. The rearrangement joins TRBV7-8 to TRBJ2-5; the D call of TRBD1 rests on TCRdb alone, since no DNA is present to check it. Germline lookup yields CDR1 SGHVS and CDR2 FQNEAQ. The CDR3 consists of 15 residues.

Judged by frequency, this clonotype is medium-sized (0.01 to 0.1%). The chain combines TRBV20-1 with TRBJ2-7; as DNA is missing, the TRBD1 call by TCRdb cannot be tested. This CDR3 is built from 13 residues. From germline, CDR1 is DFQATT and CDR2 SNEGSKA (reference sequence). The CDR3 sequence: CSARADSTYEQYF.

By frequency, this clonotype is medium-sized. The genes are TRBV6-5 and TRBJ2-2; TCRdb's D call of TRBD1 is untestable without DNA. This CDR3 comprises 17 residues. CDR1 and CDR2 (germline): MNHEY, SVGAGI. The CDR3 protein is CASSYGGQGLGTGELFF.

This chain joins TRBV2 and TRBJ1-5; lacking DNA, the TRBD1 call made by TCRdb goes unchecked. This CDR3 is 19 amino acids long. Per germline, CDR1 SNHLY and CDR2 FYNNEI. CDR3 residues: CASSEALQGFGAGNQPQHF.

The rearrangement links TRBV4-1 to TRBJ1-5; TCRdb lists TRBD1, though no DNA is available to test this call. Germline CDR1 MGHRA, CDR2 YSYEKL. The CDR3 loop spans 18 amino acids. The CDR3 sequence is CASSNGHMVSGGNQPQHF.

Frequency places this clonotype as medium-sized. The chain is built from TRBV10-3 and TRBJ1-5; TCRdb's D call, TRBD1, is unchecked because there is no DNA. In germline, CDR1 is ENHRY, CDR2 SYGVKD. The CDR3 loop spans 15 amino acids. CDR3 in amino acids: CAISESGEPNQPQHF.